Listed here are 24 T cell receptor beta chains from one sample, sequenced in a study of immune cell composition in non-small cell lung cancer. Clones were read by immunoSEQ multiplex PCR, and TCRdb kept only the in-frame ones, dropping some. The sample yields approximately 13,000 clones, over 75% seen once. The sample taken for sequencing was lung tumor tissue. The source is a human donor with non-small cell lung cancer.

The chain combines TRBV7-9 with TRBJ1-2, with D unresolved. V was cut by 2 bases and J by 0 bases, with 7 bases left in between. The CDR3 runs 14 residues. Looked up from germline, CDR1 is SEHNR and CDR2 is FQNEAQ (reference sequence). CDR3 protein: CASSLNTANYGYTF. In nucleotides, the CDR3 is TGTGCCAGCAGCTTAAATACAGCTAACTATGGCTACACCTTC. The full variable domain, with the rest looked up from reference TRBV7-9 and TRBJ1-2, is DTGVSQNPRHKITKRGQNVTFRCDPISEHNRLYWYRQTLGQGPEFLTYFQNEAQLEKSRLLSDRFSAERPKGSFSTLEIQRTEQGDSAMYLCASSLNTANYGYTFGSGTRLTVV.

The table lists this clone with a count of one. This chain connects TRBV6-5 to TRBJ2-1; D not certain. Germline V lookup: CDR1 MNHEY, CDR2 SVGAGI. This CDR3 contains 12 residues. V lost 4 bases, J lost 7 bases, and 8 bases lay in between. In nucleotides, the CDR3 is TGTGCCAGCAGTTCCTTTCGGAATGAGCAGTTCTTC. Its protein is CASSSFRNEQFF.

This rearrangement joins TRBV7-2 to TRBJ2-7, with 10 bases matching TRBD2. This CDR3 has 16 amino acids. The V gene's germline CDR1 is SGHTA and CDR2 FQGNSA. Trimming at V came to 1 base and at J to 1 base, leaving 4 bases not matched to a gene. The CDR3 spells CASSLVGTSASYEQYF. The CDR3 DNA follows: TGTGCCAGCAGCTTAGTTGGGACTAGCGCGTCCTACGAGCAGTACTTC.

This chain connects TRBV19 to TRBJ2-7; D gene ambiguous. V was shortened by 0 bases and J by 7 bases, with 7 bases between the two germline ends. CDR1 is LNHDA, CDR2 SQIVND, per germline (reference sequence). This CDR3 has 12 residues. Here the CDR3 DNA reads TGTGCCAGTAGTATAGAACAGTTTGAGCAGTACTTC. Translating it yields CASSIEQFEQYF.

The CDR3 sequence is CSVAGSPDTEAFF. The CDR3 DNA reads TGCAGCGTTGCGGGCTCGCCCGACACTGAAGCTTTCTTT. The V gene is TRBV29-1, the J gene TRBJ1-1; D gene ambiguous. The CDR3 extends over 13 amino acids. Trimming removed 4 bases from V and 3 bases from J, with 12 bases in between. CDR1 is SQVTM and CDR2 is ANQGSEA in the germline V gene.

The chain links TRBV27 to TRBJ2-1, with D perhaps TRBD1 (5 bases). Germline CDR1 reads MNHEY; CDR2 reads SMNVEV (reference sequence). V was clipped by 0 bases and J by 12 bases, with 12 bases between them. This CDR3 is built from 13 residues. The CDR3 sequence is CASSLSGQGAQFF. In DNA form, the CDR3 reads TGTGCCAGCAGTTTATCTGGCCAAGGGGCGCAGTTCTTC.

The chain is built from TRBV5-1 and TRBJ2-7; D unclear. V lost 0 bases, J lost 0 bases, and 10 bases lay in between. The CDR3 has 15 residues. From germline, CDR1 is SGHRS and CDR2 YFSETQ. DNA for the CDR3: TGCGCCAGCAGCTTGGGGGCTAGTCCCTCCTACGAGCAGTACTTC. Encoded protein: CASSLGASPSYEQYF.

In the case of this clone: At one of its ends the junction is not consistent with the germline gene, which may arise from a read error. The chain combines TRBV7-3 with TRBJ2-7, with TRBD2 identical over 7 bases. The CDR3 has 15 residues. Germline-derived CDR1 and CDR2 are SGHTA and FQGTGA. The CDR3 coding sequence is TGCGCCAGCAGCCAATCCGGGCTAGCGGACTACGAGCAGTACTTC. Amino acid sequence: CASSQSGLADYEQYF. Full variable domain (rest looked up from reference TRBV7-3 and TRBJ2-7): GAGVSQTPSNKVTEKGKYVELRCDPISGHTALYWYRQSLGQGPEFLIYFQGTGAADDSGLPNDRFFAVRPEGSVSTLKIQRTERGDSAVYLCASSQSGLADYEQYFGPGTRLTVT.

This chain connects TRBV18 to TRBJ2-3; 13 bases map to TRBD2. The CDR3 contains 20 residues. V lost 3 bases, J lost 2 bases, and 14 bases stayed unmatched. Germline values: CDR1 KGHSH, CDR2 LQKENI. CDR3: CASSPTLGTSGMGATDTQYF. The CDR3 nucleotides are TGTGCCAGCTCACCCACCCTGGGGACTAGCGGGATGGGGGCCACAGATACGCAGTATTTT.

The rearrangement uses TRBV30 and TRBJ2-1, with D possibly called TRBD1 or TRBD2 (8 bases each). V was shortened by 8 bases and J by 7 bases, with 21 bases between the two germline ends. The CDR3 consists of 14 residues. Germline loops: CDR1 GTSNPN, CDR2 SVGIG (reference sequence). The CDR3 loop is CAHLAGHRGNEQFF. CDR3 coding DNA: TGTGCCCACTTAGCGGGGCACAGGGGGAATGAGCAGTTCTTC.

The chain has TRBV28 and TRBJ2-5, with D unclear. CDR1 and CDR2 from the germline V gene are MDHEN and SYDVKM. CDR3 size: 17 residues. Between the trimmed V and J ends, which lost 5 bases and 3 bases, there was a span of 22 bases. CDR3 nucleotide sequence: TGTGCCAGCAGTACCCTCCCCTCTGCCGGAGCCAAAGAGACCCAGTACTTC. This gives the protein CASSTLPSAGAKETQYF.

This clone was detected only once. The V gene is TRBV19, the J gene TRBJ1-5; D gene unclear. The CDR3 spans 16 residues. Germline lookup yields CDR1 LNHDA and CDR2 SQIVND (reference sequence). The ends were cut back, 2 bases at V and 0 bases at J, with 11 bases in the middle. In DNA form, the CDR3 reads TGTGCCAGTAGTATAAGAGGAGAGGGTAGCAATCAGCCCCAGCATTTT. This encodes CASSIRGEGSNQPQHF.

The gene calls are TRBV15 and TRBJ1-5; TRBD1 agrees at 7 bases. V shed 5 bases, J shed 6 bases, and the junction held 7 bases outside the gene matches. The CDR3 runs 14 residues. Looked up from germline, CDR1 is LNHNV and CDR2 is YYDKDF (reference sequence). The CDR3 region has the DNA TGTGCCACCAGCCCCGACAGGGTGGTTCAGCCCCAGCATTTT. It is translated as CATSPDRVVQPQHF.

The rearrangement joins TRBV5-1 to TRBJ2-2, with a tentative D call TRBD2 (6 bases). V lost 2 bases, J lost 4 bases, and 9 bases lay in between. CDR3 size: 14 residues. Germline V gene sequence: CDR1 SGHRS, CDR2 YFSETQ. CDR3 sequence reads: CASSFGLPTGELFF. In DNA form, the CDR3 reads TGCGCCAGCAGCTTCGGACTACCCACCGGGGAGCTGTTTTTT.

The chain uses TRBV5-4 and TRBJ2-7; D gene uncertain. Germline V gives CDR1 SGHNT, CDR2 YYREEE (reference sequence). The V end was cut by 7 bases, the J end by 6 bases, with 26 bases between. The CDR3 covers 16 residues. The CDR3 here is CASFPMGGAGFSEQYF. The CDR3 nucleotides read TGTGCCAGCTTCCCAATGGGTGGTGCTGGATTCTCCGAGCAGTACTTC.

The CDR3 here is CASSLDPGPSYNEQFF. As DNA, the CDR3 is TGTGCCAGCAGCTTGGATCCAGGGCCCTCCTACAATGAGCAGTTCTTC. The rearrangement uses TRBV5-8 and TRBJ2-1; a possible D gene is TRBD1 (5 bases). This CDR3 is built from 16 residues. Germline values: CDR1 SGHTS, CDR2 YDEGEE. V was pared by 0 bases and J by 0 bases, with 10 bases between. The full variable domain, its missing parts supplied by reference TRBV5-8 and TRBJ2-1, is EAGVTQSPTHLIKTRGQQATLRCSPISGHTSVYWYQQALGLGLQFLLWYDEGEERNRGNFPPRFSGRQFPNYSSELNVNALELEDSALYLCASSLDPGPSYNEQFFGPGTRLTVL.

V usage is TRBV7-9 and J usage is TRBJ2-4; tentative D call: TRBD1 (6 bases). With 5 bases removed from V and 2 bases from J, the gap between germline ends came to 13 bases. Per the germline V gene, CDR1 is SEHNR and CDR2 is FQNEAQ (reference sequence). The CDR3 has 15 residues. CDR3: CASSQVQGPKNIQYF. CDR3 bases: TGTGCCAGCAGCCAGGTACAGGGTCCCAAAAACATTCAGTACTTC.

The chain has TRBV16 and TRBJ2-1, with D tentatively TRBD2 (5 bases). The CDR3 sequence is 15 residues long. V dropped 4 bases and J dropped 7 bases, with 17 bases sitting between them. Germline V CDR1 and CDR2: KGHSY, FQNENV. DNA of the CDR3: TGTGCCAGCAGCCTCCAACCCGGTACTAGAAATGAGCAGTTCTTC. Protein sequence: CASSLQPGTRNEQFF.

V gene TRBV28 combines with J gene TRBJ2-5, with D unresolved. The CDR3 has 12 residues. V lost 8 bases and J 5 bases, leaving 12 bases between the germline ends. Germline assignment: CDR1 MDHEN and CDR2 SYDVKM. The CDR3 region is CASSDASETQYF. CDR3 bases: TGTGCCAGCTCTGACGCCTCTGAGACCCAGTACTTC.

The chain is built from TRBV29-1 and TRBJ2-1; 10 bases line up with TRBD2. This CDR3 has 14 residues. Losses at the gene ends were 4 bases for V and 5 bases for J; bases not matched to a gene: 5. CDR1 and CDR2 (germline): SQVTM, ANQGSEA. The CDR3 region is CSVVTSGINNEQFF. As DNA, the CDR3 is TGCAGCGTTGTAACTAGCGGGATAAACAATGAGCAGTTCTTC.

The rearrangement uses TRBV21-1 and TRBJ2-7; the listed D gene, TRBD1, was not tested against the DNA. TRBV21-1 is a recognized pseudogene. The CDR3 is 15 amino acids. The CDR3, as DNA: TGTGCCAGCAGTGATAAGGGACAGGGAGGCTACGAGCAGTACTTC. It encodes CASSDKGQGGYEQYF.

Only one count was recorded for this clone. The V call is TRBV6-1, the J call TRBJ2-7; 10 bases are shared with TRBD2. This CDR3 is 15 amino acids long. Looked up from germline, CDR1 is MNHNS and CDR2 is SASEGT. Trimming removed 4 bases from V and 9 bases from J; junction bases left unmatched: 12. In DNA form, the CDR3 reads TGTGCCAGCAGTGTTTTAAGCGGGAGGGATCGGGGGCAGTACTTC. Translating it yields CASSVLSGRDRGQYF.

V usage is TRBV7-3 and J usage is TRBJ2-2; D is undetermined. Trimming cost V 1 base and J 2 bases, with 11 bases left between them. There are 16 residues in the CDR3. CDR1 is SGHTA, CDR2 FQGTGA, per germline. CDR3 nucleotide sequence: TGTGCCAGCAGCTTAATAGGCGGTATTAACACCGGGGAGCTGTTTTTT. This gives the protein CASSLIGGINTGELFF.

The CDR3 region is CASSNRDFSYEQYF. The CDR3 DNA sequence: TGTGCCAGCAGCAACCGGGACTTCTCCTACGAGCAGTACTTC. V and J are TRBV7-9 and TRBJ2-7; possible D gene TRBD2, 6 bases. Trimming stripped 5 bases from V and 0 bases from J, with 11 bases between. The CDR3 contains 14 residues. Germline lookup yields CDR1 SEHNR and CDR2 FQNEAQ (reference sequence).